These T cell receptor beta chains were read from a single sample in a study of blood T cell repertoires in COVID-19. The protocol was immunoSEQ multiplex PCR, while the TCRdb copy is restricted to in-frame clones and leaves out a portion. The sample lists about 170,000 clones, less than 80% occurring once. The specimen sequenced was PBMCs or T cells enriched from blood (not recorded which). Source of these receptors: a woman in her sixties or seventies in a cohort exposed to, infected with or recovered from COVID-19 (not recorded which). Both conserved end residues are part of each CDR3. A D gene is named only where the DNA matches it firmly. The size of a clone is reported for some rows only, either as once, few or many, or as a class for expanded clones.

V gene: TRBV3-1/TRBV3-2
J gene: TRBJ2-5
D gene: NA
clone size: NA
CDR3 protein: CASSQDWGATETQYF
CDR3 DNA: TGTGCCAGCAGCCAAGATTGGGGAGCAACCGAGACCCAGTACTTC

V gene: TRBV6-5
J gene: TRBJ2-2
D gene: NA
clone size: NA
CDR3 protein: CAIREHGNTGELFF
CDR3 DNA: TGTGCCATCAGGGAGCATGGGAACACCGGGGAGCTGTTTTTT

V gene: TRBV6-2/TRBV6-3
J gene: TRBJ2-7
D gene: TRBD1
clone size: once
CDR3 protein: CASSYEVGTVYEQYF
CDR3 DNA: TGTGCCAGCAGTTACGAGGTTGGGACAGTCTACGAGCAGTACTTC

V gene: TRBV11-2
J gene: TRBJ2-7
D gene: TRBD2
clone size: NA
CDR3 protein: CASSFTGGDLPIF
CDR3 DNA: TGTGCCAGCAGCTTTACTGGGGGGGACTTACCTATTTTC

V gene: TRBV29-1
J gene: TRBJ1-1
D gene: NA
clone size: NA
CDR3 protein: CSVQGNWGTEAFF
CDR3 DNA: TGCAGCGTACAGGGTAATTGGGGCACTGAAGCTTTCTTT

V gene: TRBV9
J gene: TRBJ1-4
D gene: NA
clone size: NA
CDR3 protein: CASSVAVGGAPNEKLFF
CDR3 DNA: TGTGCCAGCAGCGTAGCGGTGGGGGGGGCTCCTAATGAAAAACTGTTTTTT

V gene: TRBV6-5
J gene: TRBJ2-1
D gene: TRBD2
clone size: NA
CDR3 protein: CASSQRTSVNEQFF
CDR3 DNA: TGTGCCAGCAGTCAAAGGACTAGCGTCAATGAGCAGTTCTTC

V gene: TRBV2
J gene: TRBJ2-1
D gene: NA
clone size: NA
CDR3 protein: CASSVGGPADEQFF
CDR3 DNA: TGTGCCAGCAGTGTTGGAGGTCCGGCCGATGAGCAGTTCTTC

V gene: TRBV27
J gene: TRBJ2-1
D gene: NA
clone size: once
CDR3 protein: CASRVDYSGEQFF
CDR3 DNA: TGTGCCAGCAGGGTAGATTATTCGGGTGAGCAGTTCTTC

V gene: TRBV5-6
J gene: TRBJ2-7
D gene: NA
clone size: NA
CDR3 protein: CASSLYQGVPYEQYF
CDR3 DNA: TGTGCCAGCAGCTTGTATCAGGGCGTCCCCTACGAGCAGTACTTC

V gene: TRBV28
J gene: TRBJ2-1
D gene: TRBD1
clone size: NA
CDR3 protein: CASINRGYNEQFF
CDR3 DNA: TGTGCCAGCATTAACAGGGGATACAATGAGCAGTTCTTC

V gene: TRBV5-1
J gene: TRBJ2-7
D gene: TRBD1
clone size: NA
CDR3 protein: CASSLGQGWTYEQYF
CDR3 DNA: TGCGCCAGCAGCTTGGGACAGGGTTGGACCTACGAGCAGTACTTC

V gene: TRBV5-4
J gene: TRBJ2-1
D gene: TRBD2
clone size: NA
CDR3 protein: CASSLSIASGSVNEQFF
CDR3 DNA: TGTGCCAGCAGCTTGAGCATCGCTAGCGGGAGTGTGAATGAGCAGTTCTTC

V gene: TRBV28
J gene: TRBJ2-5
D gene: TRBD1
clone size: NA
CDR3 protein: CASRTGMQETQYF
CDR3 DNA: TGTGCCAGCAGGACAGGGATGCAAGAGACCCAGTACTTC

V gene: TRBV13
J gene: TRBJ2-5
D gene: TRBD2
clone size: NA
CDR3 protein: CASSLGPYKAGGKTQYF
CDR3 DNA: TGTGCCAGCAGCTTAGGTCCCTATAAGGCGGGGGGAAAGACCCAGTACTTC

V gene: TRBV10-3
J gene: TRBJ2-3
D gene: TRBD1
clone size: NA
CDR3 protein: CAISESLIDRATDTQYF
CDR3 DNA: TGTGCCATCAGTGAGTCCCTAATCGACAGGGCCACAGATACGCAGTATTTT

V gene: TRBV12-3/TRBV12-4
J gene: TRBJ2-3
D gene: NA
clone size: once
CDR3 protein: CASSRRLADTQYF
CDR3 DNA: TGTGCCAGCAGCCGTAGACTAGCAGATACGCAGTATTTT

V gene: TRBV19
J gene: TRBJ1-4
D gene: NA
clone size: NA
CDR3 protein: CASSKPREGNEKLFF
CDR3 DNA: TGTGCCAGTAGTAAGCCGAGGGAGGGTAATGAAAAACTGTTTTTT

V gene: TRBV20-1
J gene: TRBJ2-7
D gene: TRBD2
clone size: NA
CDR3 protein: CSASSRTRPPYF
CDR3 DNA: TGCAGTGCTAGTTCTCGGACTAGACCGCCGTACTTC

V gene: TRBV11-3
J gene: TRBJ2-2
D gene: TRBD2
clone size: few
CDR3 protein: CASSLGLAGNTGELFF
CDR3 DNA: TGTGCCAGCAGCTTGGGACTAGCGGGAAACACCGGGGAGCTGTTTTTT

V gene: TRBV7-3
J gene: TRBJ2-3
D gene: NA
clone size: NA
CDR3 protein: CASSLVGGYTDTQYF
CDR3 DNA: TGTGCCAGCAGCCTCGTCGGGGGATACACAGATACGCAGTATTTT

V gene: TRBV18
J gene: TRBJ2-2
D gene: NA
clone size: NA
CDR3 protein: CACTLFDLNTGELFF
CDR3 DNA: TGTGCCTGCACCCTCTTTGACTTGAACACCGGGGAGCTGTTTTTT

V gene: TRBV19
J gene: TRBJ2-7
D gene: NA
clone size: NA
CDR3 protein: CASSRRATHSYEQYF
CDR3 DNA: TGTGCCAGTAGTAGGAGGGCAACCCATTCCTACGAGCAGTACTTC

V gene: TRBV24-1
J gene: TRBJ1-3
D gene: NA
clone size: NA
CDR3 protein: CATQSSGNTIYF
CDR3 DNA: TGTGCCACCCAGTCCTCTGGAAACACCATATATTTT

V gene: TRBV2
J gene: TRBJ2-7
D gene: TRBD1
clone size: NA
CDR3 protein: CASSSLKGAWNEQYF
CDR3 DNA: TGTGCCAGCAGTTCCCTTAAGGGGGCGTGGAACGAGCAGTACTTC

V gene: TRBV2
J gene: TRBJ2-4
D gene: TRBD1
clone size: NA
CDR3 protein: CASGGTVVGNIQYF
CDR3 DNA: TGTGCCAGCGGTGGGACAGTGGTGGGGAACATTCAGTACTTC

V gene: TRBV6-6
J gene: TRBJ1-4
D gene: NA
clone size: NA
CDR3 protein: CASSGAALNEKLFF
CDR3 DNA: TGTGCCAGCAGTGGGGCCGCCCTTAATGAAAAACTGTTTTTT

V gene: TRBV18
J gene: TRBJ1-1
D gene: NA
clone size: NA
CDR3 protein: CASSPGQNTEAFF
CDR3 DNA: TGTGCCAGCTCCCCCGGACAGAACACTGAAGCTTTCTTT

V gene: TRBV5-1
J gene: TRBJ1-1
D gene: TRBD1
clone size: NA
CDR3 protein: CASSRDPTGRNTEAFF
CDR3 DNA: TGCGCCAGCAGCAGGGATCCGACAGGGAGGAACACTGAAGCTTTCTTT

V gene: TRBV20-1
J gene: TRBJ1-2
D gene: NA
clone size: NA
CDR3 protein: CSAFIRGGYTF
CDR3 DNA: TGCAGTGCCTTCATCAGGGGAGGCTACACCTTC

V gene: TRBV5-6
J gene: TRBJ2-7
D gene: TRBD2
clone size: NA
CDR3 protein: CASSLVAGVAYEQYF
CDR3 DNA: TGTGCCAGCAGCTTGGTAGCGGGAGTGGCCTACGAGCAGTACTTC

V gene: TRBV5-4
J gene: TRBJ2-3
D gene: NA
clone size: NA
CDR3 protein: CASSSRLGGDTQYF
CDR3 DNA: TGTGCCAGCAGCTCGAGGTTGGGGGGTGATACGCAGTATTTT

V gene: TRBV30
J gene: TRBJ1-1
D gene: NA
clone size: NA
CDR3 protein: CAWSTSGETEAFF
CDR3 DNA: TGTGCCTGGAGTACTTCCGGGGAAACTGAAGCTTTCTTT

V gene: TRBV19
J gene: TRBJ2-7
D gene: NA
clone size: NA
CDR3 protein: CASRSGAYEQYF
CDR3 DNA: TGTGCCAGTAGATCGGGGGCCTACGAGCAGTACTTC

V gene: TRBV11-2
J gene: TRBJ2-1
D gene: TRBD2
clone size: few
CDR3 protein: CASSLRAGTSRQNEQFF
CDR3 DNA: TGTGCCAGCAGCTTACGTGCCGGGACTAGCCGTCAAAATGAGCAGTTCTTC

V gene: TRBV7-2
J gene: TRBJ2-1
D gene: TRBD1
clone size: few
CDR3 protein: CASSYPGTGPPEQFF
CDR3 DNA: TGTGCCAGCAGCTACCCCGGGACAGGGCCTCCTGAGCAGTTCTTC

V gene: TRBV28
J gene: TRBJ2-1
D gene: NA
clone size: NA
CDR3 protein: CASREGGTYNEQFF
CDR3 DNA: TGTGCCAGTCGCGAGGGAGGCACCTACAATGAGCAGTTCTTC

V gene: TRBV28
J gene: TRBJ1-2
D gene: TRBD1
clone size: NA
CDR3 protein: CASRVGQGGNYGYTF
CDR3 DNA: TGTGCCAGCAGAGTCGGACAGGGAGGCAACTATGGCTACACCTTC

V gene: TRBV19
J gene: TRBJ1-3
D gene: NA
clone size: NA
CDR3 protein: CASSATGVLSGNTIYF
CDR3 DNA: TGTGCCAGTAGTGCGACAGGTGTTCTCTCTGGAAACACCATATATTTT

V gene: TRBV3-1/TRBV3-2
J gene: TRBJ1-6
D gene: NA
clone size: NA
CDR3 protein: CASSQGLMNSPLHF
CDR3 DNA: TGTGCCAGCAGCCAAGGGCTGATGAATTCACCCCTCCACTTT

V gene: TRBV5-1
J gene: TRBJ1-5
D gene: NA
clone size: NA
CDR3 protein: CASSPTGNSNQPQHF
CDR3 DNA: TGCGCCAGCAGCCCCACAGGGAATAGCAATCAGCCCCAGCATTTT

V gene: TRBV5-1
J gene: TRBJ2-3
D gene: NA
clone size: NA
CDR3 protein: CASSLVGRTTDTQYF
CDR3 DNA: TGCGCCAGCAGCTTGGTCGGACGGACTACAGATACGCAGTATTTT

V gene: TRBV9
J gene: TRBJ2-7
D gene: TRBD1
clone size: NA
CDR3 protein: CASSVGGDRDTYEQYF
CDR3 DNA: TGTGCCAGCAGCGTAGGCGGGGACAGGGATACCTACGAGCAGTACTTC

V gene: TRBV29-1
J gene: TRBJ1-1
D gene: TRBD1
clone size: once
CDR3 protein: CSLNRGLTEAFF
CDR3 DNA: TGCAGCCTTAACAGGGGGTTAACTGAAGCTTTCTTT

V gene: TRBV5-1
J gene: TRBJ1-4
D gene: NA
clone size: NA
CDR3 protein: CASSFAGHREEKLFF
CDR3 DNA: TGCGCCAGCAGTTTTGCCGGCCACAGGGAAGAAAAACTGTTTTTT

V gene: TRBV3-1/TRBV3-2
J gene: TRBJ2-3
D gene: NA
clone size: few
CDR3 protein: CASSQGGSDTQYF
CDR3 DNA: TGTGCCAGCAGCCAGGGGGGATCAGATACGCAGTATTTT

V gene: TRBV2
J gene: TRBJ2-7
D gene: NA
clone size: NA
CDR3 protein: CASRGARTYEQYF
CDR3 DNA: TGTGCCAGCCGGGGGGCGAGAACCTACGAGCAGTACTTC

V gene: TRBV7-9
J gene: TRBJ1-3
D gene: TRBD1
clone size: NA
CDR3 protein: CASSPRGQGAGNTIYF
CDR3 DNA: TGTGCCAGCAGCCCAAGGGGGCAGGGTGCTGGAAACACCATATATTTT

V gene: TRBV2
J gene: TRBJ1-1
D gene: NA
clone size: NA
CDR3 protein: CASSFQGLGTEAFF
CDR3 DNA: TGTGCCAGCAGTTTTCAGGGGTTAGGGACTGAAGCTTTCTTT

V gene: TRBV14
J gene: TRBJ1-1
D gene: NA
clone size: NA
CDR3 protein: CASSQELGQGNTEAFF
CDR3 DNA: TGTGCCAGCAGCCAAGAACTCGGCCAGGGAAACACTGAAGCTTTCTTT

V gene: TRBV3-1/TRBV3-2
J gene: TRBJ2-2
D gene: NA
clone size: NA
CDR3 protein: CASSQVAGFGELFF
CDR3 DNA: TGTGCCAGCAGCCAAGTTGCCGGGTTTGGGGAGCTGTTTTTT

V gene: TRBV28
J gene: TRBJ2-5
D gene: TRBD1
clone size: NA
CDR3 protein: CASSSPAGGAETQYF
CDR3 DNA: TGTGCCAGCAGTTCCCCCGCAGGGGGCGCGGAGACCCAGTACTTC

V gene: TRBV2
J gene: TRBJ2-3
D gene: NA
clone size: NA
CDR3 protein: CASSPLQGRTDTQYF
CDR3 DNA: TGTGCCAGCAGTCCCTTACAGGGCCGCACAGATACGCAGTATTTT

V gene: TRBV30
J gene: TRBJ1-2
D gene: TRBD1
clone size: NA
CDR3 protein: CAWRVQGTDGYTF
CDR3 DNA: TGTGCCTGGAGGGTACAGGGGACTGACGGCTACACCTTC